The following is a TCR beta chain sequence with its context. Antigen: not known. As to time point: patch test 1, 2 weeks after DPC sensitization. Sample treatment: therapeutic diphenylcyclopropenone sensitization with weekly scalp DPC. The data belong to a study of human T cells and chemical hapten exposure. Study context: A mostly female patient group had alopecia areata, totalis or universalis. Broader study findings: The number of TCRs over 1 in 1000 frequency stayed unchanged after DPC.

TCRdb used MiXCR to reprocess the RACE reads, holding one entry per CDR3 protein. The sample lists some 180,000 distinct CDR3 sequences; approximately 20% were seen once. Trimming took 3 bases from V and 9 from J; bases not matched to a gene: 10. Germline V lookup: CDR1 DFQATT, CDR2 SNEGSKA (reference sequence). CDR3 length: 14 amino acids. Sequencing was performed on whole blood, taken in connection with sensitization to the hapten diphenylcyclopropenone (DPC). This TCR came from a woman aged 50 to 65 with alopecia areata. Some clones in this sample may be carry-over from other donors' samples. The chain uses TRBV20-1 and TRBJ2-1; 8 positions agree with TRBD2. CDR3 DNA sequence: TGCAGTGCTAGTCGGTTAGCGGGATTCGGTGAGCAGTTCTTC. As protein: CSASRLAGFGEQFF.